The subject of this entry is one T cell receptor (beta chain). Its matching antigen is unknown. The data belong to a study of T cell responses to AZD1222 COVID-19 vaccine. Study details: Second doses that came at about 4 or about 12 weeks were put together.

Trimming left V 0 bases short and J 3 bases short, with 9 bases between. Germline V gives CDR1 SGDLS, CDR2 YYNGEE. This CDR3 has 14 amino acids. The study's findings and limits: Researchers took repertoire samples only after the peak T cell response had come. Vaccine-associated CD4 TCRs spanned spike, dominant at 160-218 and 743-854.

Sequencing used immunoSEQ multiplex PCR; TCRdb keeps in-frame clones, though not all of them. Here the sample spans fewer than 200,000 clones, over 80% being singletons. The source was peripheral blood, collected on day 0 of AZD1222 vaccination. The receptor was derived from an adult in good health. The chain links TRBV9 to TRBJ1-1; D not certain. The CDR3 DNA is TGTGCCAGCAGCGTAGGAGGTGGGGACACTGAAGCTTTCTTT. This encodes CASSVGGGDTEAFF.